These 2 T cell receptor beta chains came from one sample sequenced in a study of cytomegalovirus exposure and HLA in healthy donors. With 60 Vbeta and 13 Jbeta primers, the PCR was carried out. Generated by immunoSEQ multiplex PCR, the TCRdb table keeps only in-frame clones and is missing some. The data hold fewer than 200,000 clones, with nearly 80% observed a single time. The sequenced material came from PBMCs. The receptors stem from a woman aged 50 to 65 in good health and CMV-seropositive.

This chain links TRBV28 with TRBJ1-2, with D unclear. Germline V CDR1 and CDR2: MDHEN, SYDVKM. Trimming stripped 3 bases from V and 7 bases from J, with 9 bases between. The CDR3 length is 12 residues. CDR3 bases: TGTGCCAGCAGTTTCTCGAGAGGTGGCTACACCTTC. Translated: CASSFSRGGYTF.

V and J are TRBV2 and TRBJ2-1; TRBD2 might be the D (6 bases). Per germline, CDR1 SNHLY and CDR2 FYNNEI. This CDR3 is built from 14 residues. V was shortened by 2 bases and J by 7 bases, with 12 bases between the two germline ends. The chain's CDR3 is CASSELGEVNEQFF. The CDR3 DNA follows: TGTGCCAGCAGTGAACTAGGGGAGGTGAATGAGCAGTTCTTC.